The present T cell receptor (beta chain) was sequenced within a study of regulatory T cells in long-lasting Graves disease. Study conclusions and caveats: Thyroid tissue went unexamined; only peripheral blood was analyzed. TRBV28 was favored in persistent disease, as were TRBJ1-2 and TRBJ2-5.

Noted time point: newly diagnosed GD, antithyroid drugs for less than 3 months. Researchers made the TCR library from RNA that was extracted from PBMCs. Germline CDR1 and CDR2: MGHRA and YSYEKL. This CDR3 has 18 amino acids. The J segment lost 1 base and the V segment lost 0 bases, leaving 7 bases of the junction unmatched. Note on this clonotype: Its target is not known. The CDR3 end shows no conserved phenylalanine or tryptophan, and so a read error is likely.

Building the TCR beta libraries relied on iRepertoire HTBI primers, and CDR3 regions underwent Arm-PCR. One entry per CDR3 protein results from TCRdb running MiXCR on the multiplex PCR reads. Here the sample spans a few hundred thousand distinct CDR3 sequences, roughly 15% being singletons. The same sample was also used in a study of T cells in Graves' hyperthyroidism and ophthalmopathy. That source reports: Newly diagnosed hyperthyroidism patients aged 18 to 65 years had disease lasting under 2 months. The HTBI primer set served for first-round RT-PCR of the TCR CDR3.

The chain uses TRBV4-1 and TRBJ2-3, with 10 positions matching TRBD2. The sequencing used peripheral blood mononuclear cells (PBMCs), collected at new diagnosis, from a patient treated with antithyroid drugs. This receptor was identified in a woman under 30 with Graves disease. The CDR3 region has the DNA TGCGCCAGCAGCCAAGATCCCCATACTAGCGGGGGCACAGATACGCAGTATCTT. Translated, it gives CASSQDPHTSGGTDTQYL.